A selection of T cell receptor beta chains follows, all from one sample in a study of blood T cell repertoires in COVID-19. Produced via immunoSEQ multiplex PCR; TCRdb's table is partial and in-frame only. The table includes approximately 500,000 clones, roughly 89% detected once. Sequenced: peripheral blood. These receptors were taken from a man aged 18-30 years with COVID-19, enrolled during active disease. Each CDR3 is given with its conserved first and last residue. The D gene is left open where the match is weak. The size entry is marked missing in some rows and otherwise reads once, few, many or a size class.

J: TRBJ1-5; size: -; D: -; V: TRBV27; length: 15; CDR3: CASSLRVRGNQPQHF; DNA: TGTGCCAGCAGTTTAAGGGTCAGGGGCAATCAGCCCCAGCATTTT
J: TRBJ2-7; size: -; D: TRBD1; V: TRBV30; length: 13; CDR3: CAWGQGAQNEQYF; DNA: TGTGCCTGGGGACAGGGGGCGCAGAACGAGCAGTACTTC
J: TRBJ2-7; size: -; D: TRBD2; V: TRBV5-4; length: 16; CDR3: CASSLGTSGFTYEQYF; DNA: TGTGCCAGCAGCTTGGGGACTAGCGGGTTCACCTACGAGCAGTACTTC
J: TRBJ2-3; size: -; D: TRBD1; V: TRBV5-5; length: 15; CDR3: CASSNGQGLIDTQYF; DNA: TGTGCCAGCAGCAACGGACAGGGTCTTATAGATACGCAGTATTTT
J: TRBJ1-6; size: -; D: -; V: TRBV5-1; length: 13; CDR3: CASSLNRDSPLHF; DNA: TGCGCCAGCAGCTTAAACAGGGATTCACCCCTCCACTTT
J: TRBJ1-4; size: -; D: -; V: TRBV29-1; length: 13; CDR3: CSVGFRFNEKLFF; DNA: TGCAGCGTTGGTTTCAGGTTTAATGAAAAACTGTTTTTT
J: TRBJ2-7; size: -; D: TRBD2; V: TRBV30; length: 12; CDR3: CAWASGSYEQYF; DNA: TGTGCCTGGGCAAGCGGGAGCTACGAGCAGTACTTC
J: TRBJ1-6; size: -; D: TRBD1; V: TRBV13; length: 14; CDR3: CASSPGTGWSPLHF; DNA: TGTGCCAGCAGCCCCGGGACAGGGTGGTCACCCCTCCACTTT
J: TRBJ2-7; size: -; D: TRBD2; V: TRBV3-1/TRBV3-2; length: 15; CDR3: CASSSPASGIHEQYF; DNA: TGTGCCAGCAGCTCTCCGGCTAGCGGGATTCACGAGCAGTACTTC
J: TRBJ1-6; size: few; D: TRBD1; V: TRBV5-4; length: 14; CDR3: CASSLTGVNSPLHF; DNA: TGTGCCAGCAGCTTGACAGGGGTTAATTCACCCCTCCACTTT
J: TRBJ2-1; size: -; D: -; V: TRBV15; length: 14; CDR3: CATSRRTEYNEQFF; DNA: TGTGCCACCAGCAGACGTACTGAGTACAATGAGCAGTTCTTC
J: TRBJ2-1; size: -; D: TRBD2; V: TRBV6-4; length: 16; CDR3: CASSISAGGGYNEQFF; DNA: TGTGCCAGCAGCATCTCAGCGGGAGGGGGGTACAATGAGCAGTTCTTC
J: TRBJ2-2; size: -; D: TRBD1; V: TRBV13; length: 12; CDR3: CASSQGQGELFF; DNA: TGTGCCAGCAGCCAGGGACAGGGGGAGCTGTTTTTT
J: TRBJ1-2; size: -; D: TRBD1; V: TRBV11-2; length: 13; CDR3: CASSPGGPYGYTF; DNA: TGTGCCAGCAGCCCAGGGGGGCCATATGGCTACACCTTC
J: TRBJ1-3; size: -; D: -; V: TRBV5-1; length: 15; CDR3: CASSEYGSSGNTIYF; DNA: TGCGCCAGCAGCGAATACGGGTCCTCTGGAAACACCATATATTTT
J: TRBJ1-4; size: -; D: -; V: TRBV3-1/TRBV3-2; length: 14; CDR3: CASSLGSGDEKLFF; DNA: TGTGCCAGCAGTCTTGGGAGTGGAGATGAAAAACTGTTTTTT
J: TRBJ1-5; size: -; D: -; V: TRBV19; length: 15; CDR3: CASSPGDGSNQPQHF; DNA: TGTGCCAGTAGTCCGGGTGACGGTAGCAATCAGCCCCAGCATTTT